This T cell receptor (beta chain) was sequenced in a study of resident and recirculating memory T cells in vitiligo. Study-wide findings and caveats: No single dominant TCR clone appeared; lesion clonality varied.

A note on this clone: What it binds is unknown.

The CDR3 consists of 15 residues. Trimming left V 4 bases short and J 1 base short, with 9 bases between. Germline-derived CDR1 and CDR2 are SGHRS and YFSETQ. The protocol was immunoSEQ multiplex PCR, while the TCRdb copy is restricted to in-frame clones and leaves out a portion. The sample consists of 72,000 or so clones, about 91% of them appearing once. The chain joins TRBV5-1 to TRBJ2-6; perhaps TRBD1 as D (5 bases). The sequence came from a male donor with vitiligo. The specimen was blood. The CDR3 reads CASSIQVSGANVLTF. The CDR3 bases are TGCGCCAGCAGCATACAGGTTTCTGGGGCCAACGTCCTGACTTTC.